A single sample gave rise to the 10 T cell receptor beta chains below, sequenced in a study of OX40 agonist ivuxolimab in advanced cancers. Clones were sequenced by immunoSEQ multiplex PCR, and TCRdb holds only the in-frame ones, with some missing. The sample has some 100,000 clones, around 89% seen once; the top ten hold about 0.16%. The specimen comprised CD4+ or CD8+ T cells sorted from blood, sampled in a trial of the OX40 agonist ivuxolimab. Every receptor here comes from an adult with an advanced solid tumor such as melanoma, head and neck, liver or kidney cancer.

The V and J genes are TRBV28 and TRBJ2-3; a possible D gene is TRBD2 (6 bases). CDR3 size: 16 residues. V lost 6 bases to trimming and J lost 1 base, with 17 bases between them. From germline, CDR1 is MDHEN and CDR2 SYDVKM. For the CDR3, the DNA is TGTGCCAGCAGCCACGAGGTACTAGCAGGCACAGATACGCAGTATTTT. Amino acid sequence: CASSHEVLAGTDTQYF.

This clone was found once. Here the CDR3 reads CATQQGNYGYTF. The CDR3 region has the DNA TGTGCCACACAACAGGGGAACTATGGCTACACCTTC. This chain links TRBV6-6 with TRBJ1-2, with 7 positions matching TRBD1. The length of the CDR3 is 12 residues. Trimming removed 10 bases from V and 2 bases from J; junction bases left unmatched: 4. The germline CDR1 and CDR2 sequences are MNHNY and SVGAGI (reference sequence).

Here the CDR3 DNA reads TGTGCCAGCAGCTTAGGGTTATCTGGAAACACCATATATTTT. It specifies CASSLGLSGNTIYF. V is TRBV11-2 and J is TRBJ1-3; D not certain. Germline V gives CDR1 SGHAT, CDR2 FQNNGV. The CDR3 loop spans 14 amino acids. Trimming pared 1 base from V and 1 base from J, leaving 5 bases between.

This rearrangement joins TRBV7-2 to TRBJ2-1, with D perhaps TRBD1 or TRBD2 (5 bases each). The CDR3 has 13 amino acids. Germline V CDR1 and CDR2: SGHTA, FQGNSA. V was pared by 7 bases and J by 8 bases, with 15 bases between. The CDR3 region is CASTRDPFDEQFF. The CDR3 DNA sequence: TGTGCCAGCACCCGGGACCCCTTCGATGAGCAGTTCTTC. Combining the CDR3 with reference TRBV7-2 and TRBJ2-1 gives the whole variable domain GAGVSQSPSNKVTEKGKDVELRCDPISGHTALYWYRQSLGQGLEFLIYFQGNSAPDKSGLPSDRFSAERTGGSVSTLTIQRTQQEDSAVYLCASTRDPFDEQFFGPGTRLTVL.

The chain recombines TRBV7-6 with TRBJ2-5; TRBD2 matches at 7 bases. CDR1 and CDR2 from the germline V gene are SGHVS and FNYEAQ. Trimming took 5 bases from V and 5 from J; bases not matched to a gene: 11. There are 15 residues in the CDR3. CDR3 region: CASSARGGSGETQYF. Here the CDR3 DNA reads TGTGCCAGCAGCGCCAGAGGCGGGAGTGGGGAGACCCAGTACTTC.

The chain combines TRBV11-3 with TRBJ2-5, with 7 bases fitting TRBD2. V trimming: 5 bases; J trimming: 2 bases; junction bases outside the gene matches: 2. The CDR3 is 13 residues long. Per germline, CDR1 SGHNT and CDR2 YENEEA. The chain's CDR3 is CASSRGVQETQYF. The CDR3 bases are TGTGCCAGCAGCCGGGGGGTACAAGAGACCCAGTACTTC.

This clone has a handful of counts. The chain links TRBV28 to TRBJ1-5; tentatively, D is TRBD1 (5 bases). The CDR3 consists of 13 residues. Per germline, CDR1 MDHEN and CDR2 SYDVKM. Trimming pared 7 bases from V and 4 bases from J, leaving 11 bases between. CDR3 loop: CASTRGPNQPQHF. CDR3 bases: TGTGCCAGCACGCGGGGCCCTAATCAGCCCCAGCATTTT.

The chain recombines TRBV4-2 with TRBJ2-3; 10 nucleotides line up with TRBD1. J lost 8 bases, V lost 1 base, and 9 bases had no gene match. Germline lookup yields CDR1 LGHNA and CDR2 YNFKEQ. The CDR3 has 16 amino acids. This CDR3 is CASSQVAGQGIRTQYF. In DNA form, the CDR3 reads TGTGCCAGCAGCCAAGTTGCGGGACAGGGGATTCGTACGCAGTATTTT.

This chain uses TRBV7-2 with TRBJ2-7; 11 bases line up with TRBD2. The junction had 7 bases not matched to a gene; V was cut back by 1 base and J by 2 bases. Germline assignment: CDR1 SGHTA and CDR2 FQGNSA. The CDR3 covers 17 residues. The CDR3 DNA is TGTGCCAGCAGCTTAGGTGGGACTAGCGGAATACCCTACGAGCAGTACTTC. Translating gives CASSLGGTSGIPYEQYF. Full variable domain (remainder filled in from reference TRBV7-2 and TRBJ2-7): GAGVSQSPSNKVTEKGKDVELRCDPISGHTALYWYRQSLGQGLEFLIYFQGNSAPDKSGLPSDRFSAERTGGSVSTLTIQRTQQEDSAVYLCASSLGGTSGIPYEQYFGPGTRLTVT.

V gene TRBV5-4 combines with J gene TRBJ2-2; the match to TRBD2 covers 10 bases. The CDR3 covers 16 residues. From germline, CDR1 is SGHNT and CDR2 YYREEE (reference sequence). V lost 0 bases to trimming and J lost 5 bases; unmatched junction nucleotides: 4. DNA for the CDR3: TGTGCCAGCAGCTTGGAGCGGGGGGGCCGTACCGGGGAGCTGTTTTTT. It codes for CASSLERGGRTGELFF.